The rows below give T cell receptor beta chains drawn from one sample of a study of T cell responses to AZD1222 COVID-19 vaccine. Assay: immunoSEQ multiplex PCR; the TCRdb copy retains only in-frame clones and omits some. The table has about 99,000 clones, approximately 89% seen once; the top ten hold around 8.7%. The sequenced sample was peripheral blood, obtained on day 0 of AZD1222 vaccination. These receptors were taken from an adult in good health. CDR3s include the opening cysteine and the closing phenylalanine or tryptophan. A D gene is named only where the DNA matches it firmly. A clone size is listed for some rows: how often the clone was seen (once, few, many), or a class if it is expanded.

J	size	V	D	DNA	CDR3
TRBJ2-7	.	TRBV27	TRBD1	TGTGCCAGCAGTCCACGTAACAGGGGGACATACGAGCAGTACTTC	CASSPRNRGTYEQYF
TRBJ1-2	.	TRBV27	TRBD1	TGTGCCAGCAGTCCCACAAGGGACAGGGAAAAGTATGGCTACACCTTC	CASSPTRDREKYGYTF
TRBJ2-2	once	TRBV4-1	TRBD1	TGCGCCAGCAGCTACAGGGGACCCGGGGAGCTGTTTTTT	CASSYRGPGELFF
TRBJ2-7	.	TRBV28	.	TGTGCCAGCAGTTTAAAGGTTACCTACGAGCAGTACTTC	CASSLKVTYEQYF
TRBJ1-5	once	TRBV9	TRBD1	TGTGCCAGCAGCGTAGGGGGCAGGGGGCGGGGACAGCCCCAGCATTTT	CASSVGGRGRGQPQHF
TRBJ2-5	.	TRBV11-3	TRBD1	TGTGCCAGCAGCTTGGGACAGGGGAAGGAGACCCAGTACTTC	CASSLGQGKETQYF
TRBJ1-5	.	TRBV3-1/TRBV3-2	.	TGTGCCAGCGCACGGGAGGAGGGGGTTAGGAGCAATCAGCCCCAGCATTTT	CASAREEGVRSNQPQHF
TRBJ1-5	.	TRBV27	TRBD1	TGTGCCAGCAGTCTCAGGGGGAGGGGCAATCAGCCCCAGCATTTT	CASSLRGRGNQPQHF
TRBJ2-5	.	TRBV7-2	.	TGTGCCAGCAGCTTAGGCGTCTTCGGAGGGGAGACCCAGTACTTC	CASSLGVFGGETQYF
TRBJ2-1	.	TRBV3-1/TRBV3-2	.	TGTGCCAGCAGCCAAGGGAGATTAGGGAGCTACAATGAGCAGTTCTTC	CASSQGRLGSYNEQFF
TRBJ2-2	.	TRBV7-2	.	TGTGCCAGCAGCCCCGGTGTGGCTGCCGGGGAGCTGTTTTTT	CASSPGVAAGELFF
TRBJ1-2	once	TRBV6-1	.	TGTGCCAGCAGTGAAGCCTCTGGGCAGGGGAACCGTGGCTACACCTTC	CASSEASGQGNRGYTF
TRBJ1-5	.	TRBV9	.	TGTGCCAGCAGCGTAGGAGGTGGGCCCCAGCATTTT	CASSVGGGPQHF
TRBJ2-1	once	TRBV29-1	.	TGCAGCTTCCTCACTAGTTACGCCTACAATGAGCAGTTCTTC	CSFLTSYAYNEQFF
TRBJ1-2	once	TRBV3-1/TRBV3-2	TRBD1	TGTGCCAGCAGCGTCCACGGGACAGGGGTATCCTATGGCTACACCTTC	CASSVHGTGVSYGYTF
TRBJ2-3	once	TRBV5-5	.	TGTGCCAGCAGCTGGGCCTACCTGGGTGGGGTGAGCACAGATACGCAGTATTTT	CASSWAYLGGVSTDTQYF
TRBJ1-4	.	TRBV6-6	.	TGTGCCGTCCTTCAGGGTGGTGAAAAACTGTTTTTT	CAVLQGGEKLFF
TRBJ1-3	once	TRBV2	TRBD1	TGTGCCAGCAGGACAGGGTCCAACTCTGGAAACACCATATATTTT	CASRTGSNSGNTIYF
TRBJ2-3	.	TRBV5-4	.	TGTGCCAGCAGCTTAAGACAGGTAGTCCGCACAGATACGCAGTATTTT	CASSLRQVVRTDTQYF
TRBJ2-3	.	TRBV6-4	.	TGTGCCAGCAGTGGGGGGACTACAGATACGCAGTATTTT	CASSGGTTDTQYF
TRBJ2-1	once	TRBV7-9	.	TGTGCCAGCAGCCCAGAGGGGAGTCGCACTTTCTTC	CASSPEGSRTFF
TRBJ2-7	.	TRBV20-1	TRBD2	TGCAGTGCTAGTCCAACGGGGGGATACGAGCAGTACTTC	CSASPTGGYEQYF
TRBJ2-3	.	TRBV6-5	.	TGTGCCAGCAGTCTAAACATGTGGGACACAGATACGCAGTATTTT	CASSLNMWDTDTQYF
TRBJ2-5	.	TRBV5-6	.	TGTGCCAGCAGCCTGTGGGGGTGGGAGGAGGCAGGAGAGACCCAGTACTTC	CASSLWGWEEAGETQYF